These T cell receptor beta chains were read from a single sample in a study of cytomegalovirus exposure and HLA in healthy donors. Sequenced by immunoSEQ multiplex PCR; TCRdb stores in-frame clones only, minus some. Of roughly 160,000 clones in the sample, almost 80% are singletons; the top ten hold around 15%. Sequencing was performed on PBMCs. These receptors were taken from a man aged 50 to 60 in good health and CMV-seropositive. CDR3s include the opening cysteine and the closing phenylalanine or tryptophan. Fields, in order: CDR3 DNA, CDR3 protein, clone size, J gene, D gene, V gene. D genes are given only for firm matches. Size is stated for part of the rows, as once, few or many counts, or as a class when the clone is expanded.

TGTGCCAGCAGCGTATACGGACAGGTTAACACCGGGGAGCTGTTTTTT,CASSVYGQVNTGELFF,.,TRBJ2-2,TRBD1,TRBV7-3
TGCGCCAGCAGATCGGACTGGGGCTCCTACGAGCAGTACTTC,CASRSDWGSYEQYF,.,TRBJ2-7,.,TRBV5-1
TGTGCCAGCAGTGAGGAGGGATTTTACACTGAAGCTTTCTTT,CASSEEGFYTEAFF,.,TRBJ1-1,.,TRBV6-1
TGTGCCAGCAGCTTATGGGGGGCCGGGGAGCTGTTTTTT,CASSLWGAGELFF,once,TRBJ2-2,.,TRBV7-2
TGTGCCAGCAGCCCGGGGAACAGTGCTAACTATGGCTACACCTTC,CASSPGNSANYGYTF,.,TRBJ1-2,.,TRBV4-2
TGTGCCAGTAGTATAGGGGGAGGGGTTAATGAAAAACTGTTTTTT,CASSIGGGVNEKLFF,few,TRBJ1-4,.,TRBV19
TGTGCCAGCTCCCGGTCAGGGAACACTGAAGCTTTCTTT,CASSRSGNTEAFF,few,TRBJ1-1,.,TRBV18
TGTGCCAGTAGTATAAGATCTCGGGATGAAGCTTTCTTT,CASSIRSRDEAFF,.,TRBJ1-1,.,TRBV19
TGTGCCAGCACCGCAACGACAGGGCGGAGTGAAAAACTGTTTTTT,CASTATTGRSEKLFF,.,TRBJ1-4,TRBD1,TRBV28
TGTGCCAGCCAGACAGGCGGGTTGTCGAATACGCAGTATTTT,CASQTGGLSNTQYF,.,TRBJ2-3,.,TRBV6-1
TGCGCCAGCAGCACCGGACAGGGACCTAATTCACCCCTCCACTTT,CASSTGQGPNSPLHF,few,TRBJ1-6,TRBD1,TRBV5-1
TGTGCCAGCAGTGAGGGACAGGAAATCTATGGCTACACCTTC,CASSEGQEIYGYTF,.,TRBJ1-2,TRBD1,TRBV6-1
TGTGCCATCAGTGAGAAACTAGCGGACAATGAGCAGTTCTTC,CAISEKLADNEQFF,.,TRBJ2-1,TRBD2,TRBV10-3
TGTGCCAGCAGTCAAAGGCGGGGGGAAAGCACAGATACGCAGTATTTT,CASSQRRGESTDTQYF,few,TRBJ2-3,TRBD2,TRBV9
TGTTCCAGCAGCCCGGACAGGCGGAAAGTGGATACGCAGTATTTT,CSSSPDRRKVDTQYF,.,TRBJ2-3,TRBD1,TRBV7-9